Listed below are T cell receptor beta chains from one sample, sequenced in a study of PD-1 blockade in classical Hodgkin lymphoma. The data were produced by immunoSEQ multiplex PCR, yet TCRdb's version contains in-frame clones alone and is incomplete. The profile covers some 150,000 clones, with about 81% appearing a single time and 7.5% to 9.5% taken by the ten largest. Sequencing was performed on peripheral blood mononuclear cells (PBMCs), taken before the second cycle of nivolumab. Receptors originate from a human donor with classical Hodgkin lymphoma. The CDR3 runs from the conserved cysteine through the conserved F or W. A D gene is named only where the DNA matches it firmly. Size tells how often a clone was seen (once, few, many) or the class of an expanded clone, and some rows leave it out.

CDR3aa: CASSDQRYRDQGELFF
CDR3nt: TGTGCCAGCAGTGACCAGCGTTACAGGGACCAGGGGGAGCTGTTTTTT
abundance: .
v_gene: TRBV25-1
d_gene: .
j_gene: TRBJ2-2

CDR3aa: CASSRRGRANYGYTF
CDR3nt: TGTGCCAGCAGCCGTCGGGGCCGCGCTAACTATGGCTACACCTTC
abundance: .
v_gene: TRBV5-4
d_gene: .
j_gene: TRBJ1-2

CDR3aa: CASSRTSGRAWSPKNIQYF
CDR3nt: TGTGCCAGCAGCAGGACTAGCGGGAGGGCCTGGAGTCCCAAAAACATTCAGTACTTC
abundance: .
v_gene: TRBV5-4
d_gene: TRBD2
j_gene: TRBJ2-4

CDR3aa: CASSQDLSISGDEQYF
CDR3nt: TGTGCCAGCAGCCAAGATCTATCGATCTCCGGGGACGAGCAGTACTTC
abundance: .
v_gene: TRBV4-2
d_gene: .
j_gene: TRBJ2-7

CDR3aa: CASSLGRGGWYEQYF
CDR3nt: TGTGCCAGCAGCTTAGGGAGAGGGGGCTGGTACGAGCAGTACTTC
abundance: .
v_gene: TRBV7-9
d_gene: TRBD1
j_gene: TRBJ2-7

CDR3aa: CASSYFTNEKLFF
CDR3nt: TGTGCCAGCAGTTACTTTACTAATGAAAAACTGTTTTTT
abundance: .
v_gene: TRBV6-6
d_gene: .
j_gene: TRBJ1-4

CDR3aa: CASSGPGVKNEQFF
CDR3nt: TGTGCCAGCAGCGGACCAGGGGTAAAGAATGAGCAGTTCTTC
abundance: .
v_gene: TRBV11-2
d_gene: .
j_gene: TRBJ2-1

CDR3aa: CASSLDPSSGANVLTF
CDR3nt: TGCGCCAGCAGCTTGGATCCCAGCTCTGGGGCCAACGTCCTGACTTTC
abundance: .
v_gene: TRBV5-1
d_gene: .
j_gene: TRBJ2-6

CDR3aa: CASSPAAVQETQYF
CDR3nt: TGTGCCAGCAGCCCCGCTGCAGTCCAAGAGACCCAGTACTTC
abundance: .
v_gene: TRBV7-2
d_gene: .
j_gene: TRBJ2-5

CDR3aa: CASRGTGTSGYTF
CDR3nt: TGTGCCAGCAGGGGGACAGGGACTAGTGGCTACACCTTC
abundance: .
v_gene: TRBV6-5
d_gene: TRBD1
j_gene: TRBJ1-2

CDR3aa: CASSLVRDRGSYGYTF
CDR3nt: TGCGCCAGCAGCTTGGTTCGGGACAGGGGCTCCTATGGCTACACCTTC
abundance: once
v_gene: TRBV5-1
d_gene: TRBD1
j_gene: TRBJ1-2

CDR3aa: CASSPLGETQYF
CDR3nt: TGTGCCAGCAGTCCCCTGGGAGAGACCCAGTACTTC
abundance: .
v_gene: TRBV28
d_gene: .
j_gene: TRBJ2-5

CDR3aa: CASSPGLFTNYGYTF
CDR3nt: TGTGCCAGCTCACCCGGACTGTTTACTAACTATGGCTACACCTTC
abundance: .
v_gene: TRBV18
d_gene: .
j_gene: TRBJ1-2

CDR3aa: CASSYNPGQASEQYF
CDR3nt: TGTGCCAGCAGTTACAATCCGGGACAGGCTTCCGAGCAGTACTTC
abundance: .
v_gene: TRBV6-6
d_gene: TRBD1
j_gene: TRBJ2-7

CDR3aa: CATSRAGTGGLDTQYF
CDR3nt: TGTGCCACCAGCCGCGCCGGGACAGGGGGCTTGGATACGCAGTATTTT
abundance: .
v_gene: TRBV15
d_gene: TRBD1
j_gene: TRBJ2-3

CDR3aa: CASSHYTNRDQETQYF
CDR3nt: TGTGCCAGCAGTCACTACACAAACAGGGATCAAGAGACCCAGTACTTC
abundance: .
v_gene: TRBV6-5
d_gene: .
j_gene: TRBJ2-5

CDR3aa: CSVEDAGRGNYGYTF
CDR3nt: TGCAGCGTTGAAGATGCTGGCAGGGGTAACTATGGCTACACCTTC
abundance: .
v_gene: TRBV29-1
d_gene: .
j_gene: TRBJ1-2

CDR3aa: CASSPEGSGEETQYF
CDR3nt: TGCGCCAGCAGCCCGGAGGGGTCGGGGGAAGAGACCCAGTACTTC
abundance: few
v_gene: TRBV5-1
d_gene: .
j_gene: TRBJ2-5

CDR3aa: CASSLALGAAIDTQYF
CDR3nt: TGCGCCAGCAGCTTGGCCCTAGGGGCCGCCATAGATACGCAGTATTTT
abundance: .
v_gene: TRBV5-1
d_gene: .
j_gene: TRBJ2-3

CDR3aa: CASSEVGNPDRTSGNTIYF
CDR3nt: TGTGCCAGCAGTGAAGTAGGGAACCCCGACAGGACCTCTGGAAACACCATATATTTT
abundance: once
v_gene: TRBV6-1
d_gene: .
j_gene: TRBJ1-3

CDR3aa: CASSEQGQGDGYTF
CDR3nt: TGTGCCAGCAGTGAACAGGGGCAGGGAGATGGCTACACCTTC
abundance: .
v_gene: TRBV2
d_gene: .
j_gene: TRBJ1-2

CDR3aa: CASSSQASPGNTIYF
CDR3nt: TGCGCCAGCAGCTCACAGGCTTCCCCTGGAAACACCATATATTTT
abundance: few
v_gene: TRBV5-1
d_gene: .
j_gene: TRBJ1-3

CDR3aa: CATRLGGTDTQYF
CDR3nt: TGTGCCACCCGACTTGGAGGGACAGATACGCAGTATTTT
abundance: .
v_gene: TRBV7-2
d_gene: .
j_gene: TRBJ2-3

CDR3aa: CASSVAGDSYNSPLHF
CDR3nt: TGTGCCAGCAGCGTAGCTGGGGACAGCTATAATTCACCCCTCCACTTT
abundance: .
v_gene: TRBV9
d_gene: TRBD1
j_gene: TRBJ1-6

CDR3aa: CASSKVRLGESYEQYF
CDR3nt: TGTGCCAGCAGCAAAGTGCGATTAGGTGAATCCTACGAGCAGTACTTC
abundance: .
v_gene: TRBV21-1
d_gene: .
j_gene: TRBJ2-7

CDR3aa: CASSPRTSGKNEQFF
CDR3nt: TGTGCCAGCAGCCCACGGACTAGCGGGAAAAATGAGCAGTTCTTC
abundance: .
v_gene: TRBV7-3
d_gene: TRBD2
j_gene: TRBJ2-1